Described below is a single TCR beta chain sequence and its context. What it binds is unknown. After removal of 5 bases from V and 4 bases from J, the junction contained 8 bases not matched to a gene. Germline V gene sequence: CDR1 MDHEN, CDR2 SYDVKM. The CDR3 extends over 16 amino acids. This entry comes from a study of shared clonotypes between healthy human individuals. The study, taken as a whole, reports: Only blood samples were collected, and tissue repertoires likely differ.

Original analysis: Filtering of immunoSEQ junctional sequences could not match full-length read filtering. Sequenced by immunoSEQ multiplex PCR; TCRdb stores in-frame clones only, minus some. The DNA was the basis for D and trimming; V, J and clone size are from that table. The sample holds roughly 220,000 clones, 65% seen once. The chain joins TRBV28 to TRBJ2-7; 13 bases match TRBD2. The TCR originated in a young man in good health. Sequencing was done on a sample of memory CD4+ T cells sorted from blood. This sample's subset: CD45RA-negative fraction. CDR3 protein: CASSPARLAGGYEQYF. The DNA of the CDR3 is TGTGCCAGCAGTCCGGCCCGACTAGCGGGGGGATACGAGCAGTACTTC.